This T cell receptor (beta chain) was sequenced during a study of graft-versus-host responses after intestinal transplantation. Study information: Induction with anti-thymocyte globulin, then tacrolimus and steroids for about 3 years, was given to all recipients. General study results and limits: Peak levels of circulating GvH clones tracked with early post-transplant HvG declines. GvH clones appeared in recipient marrow, some first in ileum or blood. The study found high graft-versus-host to host-versus-graft clonal ratios in allografts of patients with graft-donor T cell macrochimerism.

The data were produced by immunoSEQ multiplex PCR, yet TCRdb's version contains in-frame clones alone and is incomplete. Seen here are 45,000 to 60,000 clones, roughly 91% observed once, and the top ten hold more than 2%. Points on this clone: The antigen remains unidentified.

CDR1 is MDHEN and CDR2 is SYDVKM in the germline V gene. The CDR3 has 12 amino acids. The V gene lost 3 bases and the J gene lost 7 bases, with 6 bases spanning the gap. The chain uses TRBV28 and TRBJ2-2; no reliable D call. This clonotype was obtained from a human donor who was the organ donor for an intestinal transplant. Source: unstimulated CD4+ T cells sorted from spleen or lymph node cells, taken before transplant. CDR3 nucleotides: TGTGCCAGCAGTTTGTTGGGCGGGGAGCTGTTTTTT. It codes for CASSLLGGELFF. Full variable domain (missing parts from reference TRBV28 and TRBJ2-2): DVKVTQSSRYLVKRTGEKVFLECVQDMDHENMFWYRQDPGLGLRLIYFSYDVKMKEKGDIPEGYSVSREKKERFSLILESASTNQTSMYLCASSLLGGELFFGEGSRLTVL.